The 24 T cell receptor beta chains in this list originate from one sample, sequenced in a study of T cells after yellow fever vaccination (dated by TCRdb to between 2017 and 2020). The receptor library was made with 5' RACE. Sequenced using an Illumina HiSeq 2500. Using fastp trimming at Q25 and MiXCR clonotype assembly, TCRdb reanalyzed the public sequencing data and kept in-frame beta chains. Rows merge per CDR3 protein into single entries with the most common DNA and genes. The sample has 450,000 to 600,000 distinct CDR3 sequences on record, roughly 14% of them singletons. Roughly 13% of the sample is held by the ten biggest clonotypes. The meaning of the sample's treatment or condition label: live attenuated yellow fever vaccine strain. The sequenced sample was PBMCs, obtained on the day of the yellow fever booster vaccination. These receptors all come from a man aged 25 to 40 who received the YFV17D yellow fever vaccine.

This clonotype showed up just a few times. The gene calls are TRBV15 and TRBJ2-3; D uncertain. The CDR3 sequence is 15 residues long. V shed 0 bases and J shed 0 bases, with 7 bases lying between them. The germline V gene has CDR1 LNHNV and CDR2 YYDKDF (reference sequence). The CDR3 loop is CATSRDDHSTDTQYF. CDR3 DNA sequence: TGTGCCACCAGCAGAGATGACCATAGCACAGATACGCAGTATTTT.

This clonotype was observed a few times. This sequence joins TRBV7-6 and TRBJ2-7; the D is unclear. Trimming left V 1 base short and J 3 bases short, with 7 bases between. Germline V gives CDR1 SGHVS, CDR2 FNYEAQ. The CDR3 spans 13 residues. The CDR3 sequence: CASSLGVLYEQYF. The CDR3 DNA reads TGTGCCAGCAGCTTAGGGGTCCTCTACGAGCAGTACTTC.

This clonotype appeared a few times. The chain joins TRBV20-1 to TRBJ2-2; TRBD1 might be the D (5 bases). The CDR3 runs to 15 residues. The germline V gene encodes CDR1 DFQATT and CDR2 SNEGSKA (reference sequence). The ends were cut back, 3 bases at V and 0 bases at J, with 11 bases in the middle. The CDR3 sequence: CSASAGHTNTGELFF. The CDR3 nucleotides are TGCAGTGCTAGCGCCGGACATACGAACACCGGGGAGCTGTTTTTT.

This clonotype was detected only a few times. The rearrangement uses TRBV18 and TRBJ2-1; tentatively, D is TRBD1 (6 bases). V was cut by 1 base and J by 4 bases, with 8 bases left in between. The V gene's germline CDR1 is KGHSH and CDR2 LQKENI. The CDR3 has 14 residues. CDR3 in amino acids: CASSPRQGYNEQFF. The CDR3 DNA sequence: TGTGCCAGCTCACCACGTCAGGGGTACAATGAGCAGTTCTTC.

V is TRBV6-2 or TRBV6-3 and J is TRBJ2-5; D remains ambiguous. The germline V and J ends were trimmed by 3 bases and 5 bases, with 10 bases remaining between them. Looked up from germline, CDR1 is MNHEY and CDR2 is SVGEGT. This CDR3 has 13 amino acids. Here the CDR3 reads CASSYPGAETQYF. The CDR3 nucleotides read TGTGCCAGCAGTTATCCAGGAGCGGAGACCCAGTACTTC.

This clonotype was observed a few times. The rearrangement uses TRBV29-1 and TRBJ2-7; D tentatively reads TRBD1 or TRBD2 (5 bases each). The V end was cut by 2 bases, the J end by 6 bases, with 17 bases between. Germline CDR1 SQVTM, CDR2 ANQGSEA. This CDR3 contains 14 residues. This CDR3 is CSVEIGGDLSEQYF. As DNA, the CDR3 is TGCAGCGTTGAAATTGGGGGAGACCTCTCCGAGCAGTACTTC.

The CDR3 loop reads CASSQGGGNRDTQYF. CDR3 coding DNA: TGCGCCAGCAGCCAAGGAGGCGGGAATAGAGATACGCAGTATTTT. The J gene is TRBJ2-3, the V gene TRBV4-3; tentatively, D is TRBD2 (6 bases). Germline CDR1 is LGHNA and CDR2 is YSLEER. This CDR3 spans 15 amino acids. V lost 1 base and J lost 5, with 13 bases in between.

At least ten counts were recorded for this clonotype. The genes are TRBV3-1 and TRBJ1-6; D gene ambiguous. Trimming cost V 3 bases and J 9 bases, with 6 bases left between them. CDR1 and CDR2 from the germline V gene are LGHDT and YNNKEL (reference sequence). This CDR3 has 12 amino acids. The CDR3 reads CASSQGGSPLHF. The CDR3 DNA reads as TGTGCCAGCAGCCAGGGTGGTTCACCCCTCCACTTT.

The chain joins TRBV5-6 to TRBJ2-1; no definite D call. V was cut by 4 bases and J by 0 bases, with 11 bases left in between. Germline V gene lookup returns CDR1 SGHDT and CDR2 YYEEEE. This CDR3 is 15 amino acids long. The CDR3: CASSPDFRSYNEQFF. CDR3 DNA sequence: TGTGCCAGCAGCCCTGACTTCCGCTCCTACAATGAGCAGTTCTTC. Drawing the rest from reference TRBV5-6 and TRBJ2-1, the complete variable domain is DAGVTQSPTHLIKTRGQQVTLRCSPKSGHDTVSWYQQALGQGPQFIFQYYEEEERQRGNFPDRFSGHQFPNYSSELNVNALLLGDSALYLCASSPDFRSYNEQFFGPGTRLTVL.

The chain is built from TRBV9 and TRBJ1-2; 11 bases are shared with TRBD1. Trimming cost V 4 bases and J 1 base; bases outside gene matches: 3. There are 15 residues in the CDR3. The germline V gene has CDR1 SGDLS and CDR2 YYNGEE. This chain's CDR3 is CASSIGTGGNYGYTF. In nucleotides, the CDR3 is TGTGCCAGCAGCATCGGGACAGGGGGTAACTATGGCTACACCTTC. The full variable domain, in which reference TRBV9 and TRBJ1-2 provide the parts outside the CDR3, is DSGVTQTPKHLITATGQRVTLRCSPRSGDLSVYWYQQSLDQGLQFLIQYYNGEERAKGNILERFSAQQFPDLHSELNLSSLELGDSALYFCASSIGTGGNYGYTFGSGTRLTVV.

J is TRBJ2-3 and V is TRBV6-1; 8 nucleotides align to TRBD2. Germline CDR1 reads MNHNS; CDR2 reads SASEGT. The J segment lost 0 bases and the V segment lost 6 bases, leaving 2 bases of the junction unmatched. This CDR3 comprises 14 residues. This chain's CDR3 is CASRRGRSTDTQYF. DNA of the CDR3: TGTGCCAGCAGACGCGGGAGGAGCACAGATACGCAGTATTTT.

This clonotype was counted a few times. This chain links TRBV27 with TRBJ2-5; TRBD2 matches at 10 bases. The CDR3 sequence is 13 residues long. With 5 bases clipped from V and 9 bases from J, the junction kept 6 bases outside the gene matches. Looked up from germline, CDR1 is MNHEY and CDR2 is SMNVEV (reference sequence). CDR3 nucleotide sequence: TGTGCCAGCAGTCCTAGCGGGAGCTTAGCCCAGTACTTC. Amino acid sequence: CASSPSGSLAQYF.

Note on this clonotype: The junction departs from germline at one end; a sequencing error may be responsible. V usage is TRBV6-1 and J usage is TRBJ2-1; 7 positions agree with TRBD1. CDR1 and CDR2 from the germline V gene are MNHNS and SASEGT. The CDR3 is made up of 15 amino acids. The DNA of the CDR3 is TGTCCCAGCAGTCAACAGGGGATAGGCTACAATGAGCAGTTCTTC. Amino acid sequence: CPSSQQGIGYNEQFF.

This clonotype was detected only a few times. This rearrangement joins TRBV23-1 to TRBJ2-3; TRBD2 might be the D (6 bases). TRBV23-1 is flagged as an ORF with uncertain function. V was trimmed by 0 bases and J by 7 bases, leaving 8 bases between them. The CDR3 sequence is 13 residues long. The CDR3 DNA reads TGCGCCAGCAGTCAATCGGGGAGGAATACGCAGTATTTT. It yields the protein CASSQSGRNTQYF.

The chain joins TRBV4-3 to TRBJ2-1, with D hard to call. V lost 1 base and J 0 bases, leaving 13 bases between the germline ends. This CDR3 has 17 residues. Germline values: CDR1 LGHNA, CDR2 YSLEER. The CDR3 sequence is CASSQAPDRSSYNEQFF. The CDR3 nucleotides read TGCGCCAGCAGCCAAGCTCCGGATCGGAGCTCCTACAATGAGCAGTTCTTC.

The sample holds many counts of this clonotype. DNA for the CDR3: TGTGCCAGCAGTCCGGGACATACTAAAGAGACCCAGTACTTC. Translated, it gives CASSPGHTKETQYF. The V call is TRBV5-5, the J call TRBJ2-5; tentative D call: TRBD1 (6 bases). Germline assignment: CDR1 SGHKS and CDR2 YYEKEE (reference sequence). The CDR3 has 14 residues. Trimming removed 5 bases at V and 3 bases at J, with 14 bases between.

This clonotype showed up many times. The V and J genes are TRBV4-2 and TRBJ2-7; 11 nucleotides line up with TRBD2. Trimming at V came to 2 bases and at J to 3 bases, leaving 9 bases not matched to a gene. CDR1 LGHNA and CDR2 YNFKEQ come from the germline V gene. This CDR3 contains 17 residues. The CDR3 nucleotides read TGTGCCAGCAGCCAACCTGGGACTAGCGGAGCCTACTACGAGCAGTACTTC. As protein: CASSQPGTSGAYYEQYF.

The table lists this clonotype with many counts. The rearrangement uses TRBV12-3 or TRBV12-4 and TRBJ2-2; the match to TRBD2 covers 8 bases. The CDR3 runs 14 residues. V gave up 8 bases and J gave up 6 bases; unmatched junction bases: 8. The CDR3 sequence is CASQNSGKAGELFF. The CDR3 DNA reads as TGTGCCAGCCAGAATAGCGGGAAGGCCGGGGAGCTGTTTTTT.

This clonotype came up a few times. The V and J genes are TRBV7-6 and TRBJ1-1; D is ambiguous. The length of the CDR3 is 13 residues. Germline CDR1 and CDR2: SGHVS and FNYEAQ. V was pared by 7 bases and J by 6 bases, with 15 bases between. CDR3 in amino acids: CASKNLWGAEAFF. CDR3 DNA sequence: TGTGCCAGCAAAAACCTGTGGGGTGCTGAAGCTTTCTTT.

This clonotype was observed at least ten times. The V and J genes are TRBV7-2 and TRBJ2-3; TRBD1 matches at 8 bases. Germline V gives CDR1 SGHTA, CDR2 FQGNSA. V gave up 5 bases and J gave up 4 bases; unmatched junction bases: 2. The CDR3 sequence is 13 residues long. CDR3 sequence reads: CASSVQGADTQYF. CDR3 bases: TGTGCCAGCAGCGTACAGGGGGCAGATACGCAGTATTTT.

The chain employs TRBV6-5 and TRBJ2-1; D is uncertain. V was shortened by 0 bases and J by 4 bases, with 7 bases between the two germline ends. The CDR3 is made up of 14 amino acids. Germline CDR1 is MNHEY and CDR2 is SVGAGI. The CDR3 spells CASSYSAIYNEQFF. CDR3 DNA: TGTGCCAGCAGTTACTCGGCTATATACAATGAGCAGTTCTTC.

This sequence joins TRBV27 and TRBJ1-5, with TRBD1 matching over 9 bases. Losses at the gene ends were 3 bases for V and 6 bases for J; bases not matched to a gene: 6. Germline lookup yields CDR1 MNHEY and CDR2 SMNVEV (reference sequence). The CDR3 runs 15 residues. CDR3 amino acids: CASSLTGGLSQPQHF. CDR3 in DNA: TGTGCCAGCAGTTTGACAGGGGGTCTGAGTCAGCCCCAGCATTTT.

This rearrangement joins TRBV3-1 to TRBJ2-2; D is perhaps TRBD1 (6 bases). Trimming cost V 6 bases and J 1 base, with 15 bases left between them. Germline loops: CDR1 LGHDT, CDR2 YNNKEL (reference sequence). The CDR3 sequence is 16 residues long. DNA of the CDR3: TGTGCCAGCAGTATCGACGGGACAAAGAACACCGGGGAGCTGTTTTTT. Translating it yields CASSIDGTKNTGELFF.

This chain links TRBV29-1 with TRBJ2-7; TRBD2 matches at 10 bases. CDR1 and CDR2 from the germline V gene are SQVTM and ANQGSEA. V shed 7 bases and J 3 bases; nucleotides not matched to a gene: 3. The CDR3 sequence is 12 residues long. CDR3 sequence: CSASGSNYEQYF. CDR3 nucleotide sequence: TGCAGCGCTAGCGGGAGCAACTACGAGCAGTACTTC.